This entry lists 15 T cell receptor beta chains sequenced from one sample in a study of CD8+CD57+ T cells in acquired aplastic anemia. Genomic DNA templated the TCR beta VDJ and CDR3 profiling. TCRdb processed the reads anew with MiXCR; each CDR3 protein has one entry. This sample yields roughly 160,000 distinct CDR3 sequences, of which about three fifths are seen a single time; over 40% belongs to the top ten. Sequenced: sorted CD4+, CD8+, or CD8+CD57+ T cells (not recorded which) from PBMCs. Receptors originate from a human donor in good health.

This clonotype has a count of ten or more. This chain connects TRBV12-3 or TRBV12-4 to TRBJ1-3; D is possibly TRBD1 (5 bases). V lost 2 bases, J lost 2 bases, and 13 bases lay in between. CDR3 length equals 16 residues. The DNA of the CDR3 is TGTGCCAGCAGTTTAACGACAGAACTGACTGGAAACACCATATATTTT. Translating it yields CASSLTTELTGNTIYF.

The CDR3 loop is CSASIIAGSYNEQFF. DNA of the CDR3: TGCAGTGCTAGCATCATAGCGGGGTCCTACAATGAGCAGTTCTTC. The chain employs TRBV20-1 and TRBJ2-1; 8 bases align to TRBD2. CDR3 length equals 15 residues. V gave up 3 bases and J gave up 1 base; unmatched junction bases: 5. CDR1 and CDR2 (germline): DFQATT, SNEGSKA (reference sequence).

Only a few counts were recorded for this clonotype. The CDR3 here is CASSVDDASGANVLTF. The CDR3 DNA sequence: TGTGCCAGCAGCGTAGACGACGCCTCTGGGGCCAACGTCCTGACTTTC. This chain connects TRBV9 to TRBJ2-6; no clear D. The germline gives CDR1 SGDLS, CDR2 YYNGEE. Trimming took 0 bases from V and 0 from J, leaving 7 bases between them. The CDR3 sequence is 16 residues long.

The chain uses TRBV29-1 and TRBJ2-7; no firm D call. The CDR3 runs to 11 residues. The V gene's germline CDR1 is SQVTM and CDR2 ANQGSEA. Between the trimmed V and J ends, which lost 3 bases and 4 bases, there was a span of 7 bases. The CDR3 region has the DNA TGCAGCGTTGAGGCTAGTTACGAGCAGTACTTC. Amino acids: CSVEASYEQYF.

The gene calls are TRBV7-9 and TRBJ2-5; the D gene is possibly TRBD2 (7 bases). With 2 bases removed from V and 1 base from J, the gap between germline ends came to 14 bases. The germline gives CDR1 SEHNR, CDR2 FQNEAQ (reference sequence). This CDR3 is built from 16 residues. The CDR3: CASSLRGGGLQETQYF. The CDR3 DNA is TGTGCCAGCAGCTTACGCGGCGGGGGCCTCCAAGAGACCCAGTACTTC.

This chain links TRBV24-1 with TRBJ2-1, with D maybe TRBD2 (5 bases). The ends were cut back, 5 bases at V and 7 bases at J, with 11 bases in the middle. CDR3 length: 13 residues. From germline, CDR1 is KGHDR and CDR2 SFDVKD. The DNA for the CDR3 is TGTGCCACCAGTGTTGAGAGGGTGAATGAGCAGTTCTTC. It is translated as CATSVERVNEQFF.

The chain recombines TRBV19 with TRBJ2-1; 11 bases fit TRBD2. Germline CDR1 and CDR2: LNHDA and SQIVND (reference sequence). The CDR3 consists of 12 residues. Losses at the gene ends were 4 bases for V and 10 bases for J; bases not matched to a gene: 0. CDR3 in amino acids: CASSRLAGEQFF. DNA of the CDR3: TGTGCCAGTAGTAGACTAGCGGGGGAGCAGTTCTTC.

This clonotype was seen only a few times. The chain recombines TRBV15 with TRBJ2-1; D perhaps matches TRBD2 (6 bases). Germline-derived CDR1 and CDR2 are LNHNV and YYDKDF (reference sequence). Trimming cost V 0 bases and J 2 bases, with 11 bases left between them. The CDR3 loop spans 16 amino acids. The CDR3 reads CATSRDGDSTYNEQFF. In DNA, the CDR3 is TGTGCCACCAGCAGAGATGGGGACTCAACCTACAATGAGCAGTTCTTC.

The J gene is TRBJ2-2, the V gene TRBV7-3; no firm D call. The CDR3 loop spans 15 amino acids. V gave up 2 bases and J gave up 4 bases, with 11 bases separating them. CDR1 is SGHTA and CDR2 is FQGTGA in the germline V gene. The CDR3, as DNA: TGTGCCAGCAGCTTAGTGGACCCGTCCACCGGGGAGCTGTTTTTT. It translates to CASSLVDPSTGELFF.

This rearrangement joins TRBV11-3 to TRBJ1-3, with D possibly TRBD1 on 5 matching bases. V lost 8 bases and J lost 8, with 25 bases in between. The CDR3 contains 16 residues. The germline gives CDR1 SGHNT, CDR2 YENEEA. Written as DNA, the CDR3 is TGTGCCAGCTCCGGGACGTCTAGCACAGTCGGGGACACCATATATTTT. This translates into CASSGTSSTVGDTIYF.

The rearrangement joins TRBV2 to TRBJ2-1; 7 positions match TRBD2. The CDR3 is 10 amino acids. V lost 11 bases and J lost 11; bases outside the gene matches: 6. CDR1 SNHLY and CDR2 FYNNEI come from the germline V gene. The CDR3 is CASAGTKQFF. CDR3 sequence (DNA): TGTGCCTCCGCCGGGACTAAGCAGTTCTTC. Full variable domain (outside the CDR3, taken from reference TRBV2 and TRBJ2-1): EPEVTQTPSHQVTQMGQEVILRCVPISNHLYFYWYRQILGQKVEFLVSFYNNEISEKSEIFDDQFSVERPDGSNFTLKIRSTKLEDSAMYFCASAGTKQFFGPGTRLTVL.

This clonotype was recorded at least ten times. The J gene is TRBJ2-1, the V gene TRBV20-1, with D unclear. There are 11 residues in the CDR3. CDR1 DFQATT and CDR2 SNEGSKA come from the germline V gene (reference sequence). Trimming shortened V by 6 bases and J by 4 bases, and 7 bases separated the two germline ends. This CDR3 is CSAEQYNEQFF. CDR3 nucleotide sequence: TGCAGTGCGGAACAGTACAATGAGCAGTTCTTC.

The chain recombines TRBV25-1 with TRBJ2-1, with 7 bases lining up with TRBD1. The CDR3 contains 14 residues. After removal of 6 bases from V and 6 bases from J, the junction contained 8 bases not matched to a gene. Germline CDR1 MGHDK, CDR2 SYGVNS. CDR3 in DNA: TGTGCCAGCAGCTCAGGGGGTTTCCTCAATGAGCAGTTCTTC. Encoded protein: CASSSGGFLNEQFF.

The V and J genes are TRBV10-3 and TRBJ1-2; 7 nucleotides line up with TRBD1. The CDR3 has 13 amino acids. The V gene end was trimmed by 6 bases and the J gene end by 8 bases; junction bases not matched to a gene: 9. Germline CDR1 ENHRY, CDR2 SYGVKD. CDR3: CAISSTGMHGYTF. The CDR3 DNA sequence: TGTGCCATCAGCTCGACAGGGATGCACGGCTACACCTTC.

The chain is built from TRBV29-1 and TRBJ2-1; a possible D gene is TRBD2 (7 bases). The CDR3 has 14 residues. From germline, CDR1 is SQVTM and CDR2 ANQGSEA. The V end was cut by 6 bases, the J end by 10 bases, with 22 bases between. CDR3 amino acids: CSVDVGGQALEQFF. The CDR3 DNA reads as TGCAGCGTAGACGTCGGGGGGCAGGCTCTGGAGCAGTTCTTC.